This TCR beta chain came from a study of T cells in Graves' hyperthyroidism and ophthalmopathy. This clonotype occurred a few times. Its antigen is not identified. It was RNA transcripts that yielded the amplified TCR beta CDR3 regions. The HTBI primer set served for first-round RT-PCR of the TCR CDR3. Via MiXCR, TCRdb re-called the multiplex PCR reads, giving one row per CDR3 protein. The data contain approximately 510,000 distinct CDR3 sequences, roughly 20% of them singletons. Study results and limitations: Ophthalmopathy, as predicted by the model, came a median about seven months after the prediction.

Per germline, CDR1 MNHNS and CDR2 SASEGT. Trimming removed 2 bases at V and 1 base at J, with 11 bases between. The CDR3 totals 15 residues. The J gene is TRBJ2-5, the V gene TRBV6-1, with D maybe TRBD2 (6 bases). This receptor was taken from a man aged 18 to 30 with Graves' hyperthyroidism. Specimen: blood. This CDR3 is CASSEFGTRQETQYF. The CDR3 bases are TGTGCCAGCAGTGAATTTGGGACTCGCCAAGAGACCCAGTACTTC.